The 3 T cell receptor beta chains in this list originate from one sample, sequenced in a study of blood T cell repertoires in COVID-19. The repertoire was sequenced with immunoSEQ multiplex PCR; TCRdb's copy has only in-frame clones and lacks some. The sample consists of roughly 230,000 clones, roughly 81% of them appearing once. Sequenced sample: peripheral blood. Source of these receptors: a man between 45 and 60 years old with acute or convalescent COVID-19.

This sequence joins TRBV9 and TRBJ2-5; tentatively, D is TRBD1 (6 bases). The germline V gene has CDR1 SGDLS and CDR2 YYNGEE. V lost 3 bases, J lost 4 bases, and 13 bases lay in between. The CDR3 totals 14 residues. The CDR3 sequence: CASSDPGHVETQYF. As DNA, the CDR3 is TGTGCCAGCAGCGACCCGGGACATGTAGAGACCCAGTACTTC.

This sequence joins TRBV27 and TRBJ1-3; D uncertain. This CDR3 is built from 14 residues. CDR1 MNHEY and CDR2 SMNVEV come from the germline V gene (reference sequence). V was shortened by 4 bases and J by 3 bases, with 10 bases between the two germline ends. CDR3 region: CASSSGTFGNTIYF. The CDR3 DNA reads as TGTGCCAGCAGTTCAGGCACCTTTGGAAACACCATATATTTT.

The chain has TRBV10-2 and TRBJ2-7, with 9 bases that match TRBD2. V was clipped by 4 bases and J by 4 bases; unmatched bases: 8. The CDR3 covers 15 residues. Germline CDR1 WSHSY, CDR2 SAAADI. The CDR3 DNA reads TGCGCCAGCAGTGGGCAATCGAGCGGGAGGTACGAGCAGTACTTC. The encoded protein is CASSGQSSGRYEQYF.